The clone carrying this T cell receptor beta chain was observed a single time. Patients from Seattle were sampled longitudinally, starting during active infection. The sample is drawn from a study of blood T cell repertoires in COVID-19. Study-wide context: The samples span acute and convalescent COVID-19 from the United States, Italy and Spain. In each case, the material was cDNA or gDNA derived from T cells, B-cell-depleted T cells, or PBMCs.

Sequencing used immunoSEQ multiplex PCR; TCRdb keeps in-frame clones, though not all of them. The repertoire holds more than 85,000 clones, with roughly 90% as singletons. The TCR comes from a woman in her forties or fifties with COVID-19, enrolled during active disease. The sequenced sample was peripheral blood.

This CDR3 reads CASSLKGRLDNSPLHF. The CDR3 bases are TGTGCCAGCAGTTTAAAGGGGCGACTTGATAATTCACCCCTCCACTTT. This rearrangement joins TRBV28 to TRBJ1-6; perhaps TRBD1 as D (5 bases). CDR1 and CDR2 from the germline V gene are MDHEN and SYDVKM. The CDR3 length is 16 residues. V was clipped by 2 bases and J by 5 bases, with 13 bases between them.